This T cell receptor (beta chain) was profiled in a study of T cells after somatic rescue of genetic block. This clone was detected once. A junction end diverges from the germline sequence, so it may reflect a read error. The sample carries other DNA sequences with the same CDR3. The table came from immunoSEQ multiplex PCR; TCRdb's copy has only in-frame clones and leaves some out. This table has 60,000 to 90,000 clones, more than 75% appearing once. Sequencing used peripheral blood mononuclear cells (PBMCs). This TCR was sampled from a man aged 25 to 40.

The CDR3, as DNA: TGCGCTAGCAGCTTTGCAGGGGCTACCTACGAGCAGTACTTC. As protein: CASSFAGATYEQYF. The chain couples TRBV5-1 to TRBJ2-7; possibly TRBD1 for D (6 bases). CDR3 length equals 14 residues. Germline V CDR1 and CDR2: SGHRS, YFSETQ.